Listed below are T cell receptor beta chains from one sample, sequenced in a study of blood T cell repertoires in COVID-19. Sequencing used immunoSEQ multiplex PCR; TCRdb keeps in-frame clones, though not all of them. Of about 250,000 clones listed, 70% to 90% are singletons. Sequenced material: PBMCs or T cells enriched from blood (not recorded which). The origin of the receptors is a woman in her fifties or sixties who had been exposed to COVID-19. The CDR3 runs from the conserved cysteine through the conserved F or W. A D gene is named only where the DNA matches it firmly. For some rows the clone size is stated as once, few or many, or as a class when expanded; others skip it.

V gene	clone size	J gene	D gene	CDR3 DNA	CDR3 protein
TRBV15	-	TRBJ1-2	TRBD1	TGTGCCACCAGCAGGACAGGGACCCGACCTTATGGCTACACCTTC	CATSRTGTRPYGYTF
TRBV27	-	TRBJ2-2	TRBD2	TGTGCCAGCAGTTTATCGCGCGGGGGGGCCAGCGGGGAGCTGTTTTTT	CASSLSRGGASGELFF
TRBV7-2	-	TRBJ1-1	-	TGTGCCAGCAGCTTAGATAAACCAGCAGGTGAAGCTTTCTTT	CASSLDKPAGEAFF
TRBV3-1/TRBV3-2	-	TRBJ2-7	-	TGTGCCAGCAGCCGAGGTAAGGGGTACGAGCAGTACTTC	CASSRGKGYEQYF
TRBV20-1	few	TRBJ2-5	-	TGCAGTGCTAGTGGGAGGCTAGAGACCCAGTACTTC	CSASGRLETQYF
TRBV10-2	-	TRBJ1-4	TRBD1	TGCGCCAGCGGACTGACAGGGGGTATTGCAACTAATGAAAAACTGTTTTTT	CASGLTGGIATNEKLFF
TRBV19	-	TRBJ2-2	TRBD1	TGTGCCAGTAGATGGGGGACAGCGAACACCGGGGAGCTGTTTTTT	CASRWGTANTGELFF
TRBV9	-	TRBJ2-3	TRBD2	TGTGCCAGCAGCCCGTCGGGCGGGGGAGTCACAGATACGCAGTATTTT	CASSPSGGGVTDTQYF
TRBV3-1/TRBV3-2	-	TRBJ1-6	TRBD1	TGTGCCAGCAGCCAATATCTGGGGACAGGGAATTCACCCCTCCACTTT	CASSQYLGTGNSPLHF
TRBV19	-	TRBJ1-1	TRBD1	TGTGCCAGTAGCATGGTGGACAGGGACGCCACTGAAGCTTTCTTT	CASSMVDRDATEAFF
TRBV19	-	TRBJ2-2	TRBD2	TGTGCCAGTAGTGCCGGACTAGCGGGGGGCCGGGGCACCGGGGAGCTGTTTTTT	CASSAGLAGGRGTGELFF
TRBV19	-	TRBJ2-3	TRBD2	TGTGCCAGTAAGGATCTAGCGGGGTACACAGATACGCAGTATTTT	CASKDLAGYTDTQYF
TRBV21-1	-	TRBJ2-3	-	TGTGCCAGCAGCCCACACAGGGTGCTCACAGATACGCAGTATTTT	CASSPHRVLTDTQYF
TRBV6-2/TRBV6-3	-	TRBJ1-1	TRBD1	TGTGCCAGCAGTTCAAGGACAGGCACTGAAGCTTTCTTT	CASSSRTGTEAFF